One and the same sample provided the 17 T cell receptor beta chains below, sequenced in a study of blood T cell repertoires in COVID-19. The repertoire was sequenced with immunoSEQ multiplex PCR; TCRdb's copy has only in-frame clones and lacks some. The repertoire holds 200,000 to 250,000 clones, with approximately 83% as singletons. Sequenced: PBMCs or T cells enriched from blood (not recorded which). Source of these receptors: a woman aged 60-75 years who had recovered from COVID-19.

DNA for the CDR3: TGTGCCAGCAGCTTTCGAGGGGCCGGGAGCACCGGGGAGCTGTTTTTT. Its translation is CASSFRGAGSTGELFF. The chain employs TRBV11-2 and TRBJ2-2; the D gene is possibly TRBD2 (6 bases). Per germline, CDR1 SGHAT and CDR2 FQNNGV. CDR3 length: 16 residues. Trimming took off 3 bases at V and 4 bases at J, with 15 bases between the two ends.

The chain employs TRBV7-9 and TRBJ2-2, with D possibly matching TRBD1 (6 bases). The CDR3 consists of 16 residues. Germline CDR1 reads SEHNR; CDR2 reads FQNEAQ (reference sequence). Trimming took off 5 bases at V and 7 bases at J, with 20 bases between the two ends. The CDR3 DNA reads TGTGCCAGCAGCGACCTCGGGCAGGGGATCAACGGGGAGCTGTTTTTT. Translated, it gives CASSDLGQGINGELFF.

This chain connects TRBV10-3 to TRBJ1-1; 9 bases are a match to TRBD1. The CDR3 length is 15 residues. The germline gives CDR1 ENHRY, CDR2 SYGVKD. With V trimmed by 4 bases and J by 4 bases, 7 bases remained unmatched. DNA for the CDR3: TGTGCCATCAGTGGTACAGGGGGCTGGGGCACTGAAGCTTTCTTT. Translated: CAISGTGGWGTEAFF.

CDR3 in amino acids: CASSIRAGGGSQPQHF. For the CDR3, the DNA is TGTGCCAGTAGTATTAGGGCCGGCGGGGGGTCTCAGCCCCAGCATTTT. This rearrangement joins TRBV19 to TRBJ1-5; possibly TRBD1 for D (5 bases). This CDR3 has 16 residues. Trimming pared 3 bases from V and 6 bases from J, leaving 18 bases between. The V gene's germline CDR1 is LNHDA and CDR2 SQIVND (reference sequence).

This CDR3 is CASSTGRTGGSEKLFF. CDR3 nucleotides: TGTGCCAGTAGTACTGGACGGACAGGCGGTTCTGAAAAACTGTTTTTT. The gene calls are TRBV19 and TRBJ1-4; TRBD1 agrees at 7 bases. The V gene's germline CDR1 is LNHDA and CDR2 SQIVND (reference sequence). Trimming cost V 4 bases and J 7 bases; bases outside gene matches: 12. The CDR3 consists of 16 residues.

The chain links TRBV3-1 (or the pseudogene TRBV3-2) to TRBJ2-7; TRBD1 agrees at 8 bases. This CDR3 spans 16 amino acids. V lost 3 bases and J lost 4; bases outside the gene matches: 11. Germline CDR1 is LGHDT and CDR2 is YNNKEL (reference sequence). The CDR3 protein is CASSHDSRQGRYEQYF. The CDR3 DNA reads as TGTGCCAGCAGCCATGACTCCCGACAGGGGAGGTACGAGCAGTACTTC.

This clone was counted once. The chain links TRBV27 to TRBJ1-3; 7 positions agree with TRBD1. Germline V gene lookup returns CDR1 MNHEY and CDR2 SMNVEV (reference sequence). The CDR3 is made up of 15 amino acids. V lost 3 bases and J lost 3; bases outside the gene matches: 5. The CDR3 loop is CASSLRRGLGNTIYF. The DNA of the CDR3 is TGTGCCAGCAGTTTGCGGAGGGGGCTTGGAAACACCATATATTTT.

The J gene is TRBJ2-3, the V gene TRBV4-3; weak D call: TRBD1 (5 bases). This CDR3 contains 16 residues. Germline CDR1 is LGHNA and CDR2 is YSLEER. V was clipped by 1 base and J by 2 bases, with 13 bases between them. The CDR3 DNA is TGCGCCAGCAGCCAAGGAAAGGGGTTTCTCACAGATACGCAGTATTTT. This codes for CASSQGKGFLTDTQYF.

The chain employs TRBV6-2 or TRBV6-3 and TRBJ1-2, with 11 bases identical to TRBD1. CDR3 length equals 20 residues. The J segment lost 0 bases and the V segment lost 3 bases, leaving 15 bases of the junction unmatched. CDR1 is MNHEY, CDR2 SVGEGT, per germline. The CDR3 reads CASSYRGDRGSFAPNYGYTF. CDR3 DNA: TGTGCCAGCAGTTATAGGGGGGACAGGGGGAGTTTCGCTCCTAACTATGGCTACACCTTC.

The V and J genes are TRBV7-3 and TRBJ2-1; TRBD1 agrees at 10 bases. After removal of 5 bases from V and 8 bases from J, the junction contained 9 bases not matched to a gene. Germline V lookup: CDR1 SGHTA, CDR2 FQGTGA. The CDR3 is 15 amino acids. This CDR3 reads CASSVQGQGLHEQFF. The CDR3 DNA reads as TGTGCCAGCAGCGTCCAGGGACAGGGGTTACATGAGCAGTTCTTC. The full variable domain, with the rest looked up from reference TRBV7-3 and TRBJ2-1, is GAGVSQTPSNKVTEKGKYVELRCDPISGHTALYWYRQSLGQGPEFLIYFQGTGAADDSGLPNDRFFAVRPEGSVSTLKIQRTERGDSAVYLCASSVQGQGLHEQFFGPGTRLTVL.

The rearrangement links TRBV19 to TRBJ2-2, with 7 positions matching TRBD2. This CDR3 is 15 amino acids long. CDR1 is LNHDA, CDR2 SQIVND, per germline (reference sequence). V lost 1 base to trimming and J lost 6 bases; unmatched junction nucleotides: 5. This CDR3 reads CASSIARGSPGELFF. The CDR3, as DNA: TGTGCCAGTAGTATAGCACGCGGGAGCCCCGGGGAGCTGTTTTTT. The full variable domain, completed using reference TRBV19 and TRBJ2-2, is DGGITQSPKYLFRKEGQNVTLSCEQNLNHDAMYWYRQDPGQGLRLIYYSQIVNDFQKGDIAEGYSVSREKKESFPLTVTSAQKNPTAFYLCASSIARGSPGELFFGEGSRLTVL.

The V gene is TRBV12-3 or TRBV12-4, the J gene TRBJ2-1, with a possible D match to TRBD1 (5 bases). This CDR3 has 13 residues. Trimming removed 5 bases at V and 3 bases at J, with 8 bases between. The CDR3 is CASSVDSYNEQFF. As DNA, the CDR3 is TGTGCCAGCAGTGTAGACAGCTACAATGAGCAGTTCTTC.

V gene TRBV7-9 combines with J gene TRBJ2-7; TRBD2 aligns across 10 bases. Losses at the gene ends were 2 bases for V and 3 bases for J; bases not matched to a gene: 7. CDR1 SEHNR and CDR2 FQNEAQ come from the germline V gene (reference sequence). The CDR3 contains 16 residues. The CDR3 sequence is CASSLLSLAGDYEQYF. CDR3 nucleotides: TGTGCCAGCAGCTTACTTAGTCTAGCGGGAGACTACGAGCAGTACTTC.

The CDR3: CASSTRQALGAPLHF. Here the CDR3 DNA reads TGTGCCAGTAGTACCCGACAGGCCCTCGGGGCACCCCTCCACTTT. The J gene is TRBJ1-6, the V gene TRBV19; D might be TRBD1 (6 bases). V was shortened by 4 bases and J by 11 bases, with 18 bases between the two germline ends. From germline, CDR1 is LNHDA and CDR2 SQIVND (reference sequence). The CDR3 is 15 amino acids.

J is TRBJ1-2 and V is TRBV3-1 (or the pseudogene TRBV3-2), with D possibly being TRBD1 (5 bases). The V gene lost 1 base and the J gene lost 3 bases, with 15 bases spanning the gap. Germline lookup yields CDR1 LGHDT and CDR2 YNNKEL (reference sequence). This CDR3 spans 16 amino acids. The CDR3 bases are TGTGCCAGCAGCCAAGGACGAAATGGAGGGGACTATGGCTACACCTTC. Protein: CASSQGRNGGDYGYTF.

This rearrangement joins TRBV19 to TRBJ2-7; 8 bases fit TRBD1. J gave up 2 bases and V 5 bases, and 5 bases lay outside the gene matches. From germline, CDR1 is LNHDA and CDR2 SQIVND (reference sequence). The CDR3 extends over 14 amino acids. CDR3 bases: TGTGCCAGTAGTCCGGCAGGGGGCGCCTACGAGCAGTACTTC. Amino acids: CASSPAGGAYEQYF. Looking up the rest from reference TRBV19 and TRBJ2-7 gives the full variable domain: DGGITQSPKYLFRKEGQNVTLSCEQNLNHDAMYWYRQDPGQGLRLIYYSQIVNDFQKGDIAEGYSVSREKKESFPLTVTSAQKNPTAFYLCASSPAGGAYEQYFGPGTRLTVT.

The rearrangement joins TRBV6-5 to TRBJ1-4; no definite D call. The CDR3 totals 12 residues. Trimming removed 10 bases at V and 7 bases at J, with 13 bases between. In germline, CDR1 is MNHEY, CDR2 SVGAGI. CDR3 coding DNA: TGTGCCATTAGCACGGGGAGTGAAAAACTGTTTTTT. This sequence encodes CAISTGSEKLFF.